The clone carrying this TCR beta chain has only a few counts. The target antigen is unknown. This record belongs to a study of T-cell memory formation after mild COVID-19. Overall study results and limits: Confirmation was lacking for SARS-CoV-2 specificity of second-wave clones that peaked on day 37. The pre-infection memory compartment contained some responding clones, suggesting cross-reactive memory joined. Later expanders leaned toward CD4+, whereas clones contracting from day 15 to 85 were balanced CD4/CD8.

The CDR3 spans 15 residues. Per the germline V gene, CDR1 is SGDLS and CDR2 is YYNGEE. The V end lost 4 bases, the J end lost 8 bases, and 19 bases lay between the germline ends. MiXCR was run by TCRdb on the 5' RACE reads, yielding one entry per CDR3 protein. This sample yields roughly 310,000 distinct CDR3 sequences, of which 15% to 20% are seen a single time; roughly a fifth belongs to the top ten. The sample comprised PBMCs or a T cell subset sorted from them (not recorded which). This receptor was obtained from a man younger than 30 who had mild COVID-19 (a few samples of this study predate the infection). Cell type and time point are not known. This rearrangement joins TRBV9 to TRBJ2-1; unclear D gene. The CDR3 DNA follows: TGTGCCAGCAGCCCCCGACTGGGAACTCGGCATGAGCAGTTCTTC. Its protein product is CASSPRLGTRHEQFF.